This T cell receptor beta chain was sequenced during a study of T cell changes during pregnancy in multiple sclerosis. Per germline, CDR1 SGDLS and CDR2 YYNGEE. The CDR3 is 18 residues long. J gave up 2 bases and V 4 bases, and 16 bases lay outside the gene matches. Using immunoSEQ multiplex PCR, the repertoire was profiled, and TCRdb retains in-frame clones only, with some absent. Of around 30,000 clones listed, 85% to 95% are singletons. The rearrangement uses TRBV9 and TRBJ1-2; 8 nucleotides match TRBD1. This TCR was sampled from a female donor with multiple sclerosis, enrolled in a pregnancy study. The sample in question was CD4+ T cells from peripheral blood mononuclear cells, obtained in the second trimester of pregnancy. The CDR3 loop reads CASSLSLPLRTGNYGYTF. In DNA, the CDR3 is TGTGCCAGCAGCCTCTCCCTACCCTTAAGGACAGGGAACTATGGCTACACCTTC. Looking up the rest from reference TRBV9 and TRBJ1-2 gives the full variable domain: DSGVTQTPKHLITATGQRVTLRCSPRSGDLSVYWYQQSLDQGLQFLIQYYNGEERAKGNILERFSAQQFPDLHSELNLSSLELGDSALYFCASSLSLPLRTGNYGYTFGSGTRLTVV.